The source of this T cell receptor (beta chain) is a study of beta chain features in type 1 diabetes. On this clone: Its antigen remains unknown.

Study-wide points: Shorter TCRB CDR3s, moderately but significantly so, were found in Type 1 diabetes patients in all four CD4+ subsets. There were fewer insertions and more deletions at the VDJ junctions of type 1 diabetes patients.

The CDR3 is 14 amino acids. CDR1 is MDHEN and CDR2 is SYDVKM in the germline V gene. Trimming cost V 4 bases and J 10 bases; bases outside gene matches: 12. The whole isolated RNA underwent reverse transcription, so sequencing captured expressed TCRB transcripts. Assay: immunoSEQ multiplex PCR; the TCRdb copy retains only in-frame clones and omits some. Here the sample spans 250,000 to 350,000 clones, over 14% being singletons. Cells sorted by CD45RO/CCR7/CD25/CD127/CD95/CD27 comprised CD4+ naive, central memory, regulatory and stem cell-like memory cells. The origin of this receptor is a man between 18 and 29 years old with type 1 diabetes. What was sequenced was naive CD4+ T cells from blood. The gene calls are TRBV28 and TRBJ2-7; TRBD1 matches 8 bases. The CDR3 protein is CASSSQGARKVQYF. The CDR3 DNA reads as TGTGCCAGCAGTTCTCAGGGGGCTAGGAAGGTTCAGTACTTC.